This section outlines one TCR beta chain sequence together with its context. Its antigen is still unknown. It was with a sample-barcoded 5' primer and a J-beta primer mix that a second PCR of about 6 to 12 cycles was run. Each cDNA was tagged by a template-switch adaptor containing 12 random nucleotides. MiXCR was run by TCRdb on the 5' RACE reads, yielding one entry per CDR3 protein. The sample has just over 1 million distinct CDR3 sequences, more than 35% seen once. Germline V gene sequence: CDR1 MNHEY, CDR2 SMNVEV (reference sequence). The ends lost 5 bases at V and 11 bases at J; junction bases unmatched: 17. The CDR3 covers 15 residues. The record originates from a study of blood T cells in healthy people across ages. Broader study findings: PBMCs left unsorted prevented a conclusive naive versus antigen-experienced comparison.

The chain joins TRBV27 to TRBJ2-5; 7 bases agree with TRBD2. Sequences were obtained from blood. The TCR originated in a woman aged 55-69 years in good health. For the CDR3, the DNA is TGTGCCAGCAGTACCCCGGGACTAAGCAATCCTGAGCAGTACTTC. Translation gives CASSTPGLSNPEQYF.